This TCR beta chain is drawn from a study of cytomegalovirus exposure and HLA in healthy donors. Per the germline V gene, CDR1 is LGHNA and CDR2 is YSLEER. This CDR3 comprises 21 residues. V lost 0 bases and J lost 1; bases outside the gene matches: 14. The PCR contained 60 Vbeta and 13 Jbeta primers. The method was immunoSEQ multiplex PCR; TCRdb's version includes in-frame clones alone and lacks a portion of them. The sample includes some 110,000 clones, 65% to 75% of them seen just once. V gene TRBV4-3 combines with J gene TRBJ2-1; the match to TRBD2 covers 11 bases. This receptor was identified in a man younger than 40 in good health and CMV-seropositive. The specimen was PBMCs. CDR3 coding DNA: TGCGCCAGCAGCCAAGATCGGCCTAGCGGGGGGTACCCCCAATCCTACAATGAGCAGTTCTTC. Its translation is CASSQDRPSGGYPQSYNEQFF.